Below are 11 T cell receptor beta chains sequenced from a single sample in a study of T-cell reconstitution after alpha-beta-depleted transplantation in children. Preparation of the TCRbeta library was carried out with unique molecular identifiers. TCRdb used MiXCR to reprocess the PCR reads, holding one entry per CDR3 protein. The table includes roughly 670,000 distinct CDR3 sequences, roughly 13% detected once. Here the sequenced sample was PBMCs, taken before TCRalphabeta/CD19-depleted stem cell transplant. The receptors come from a girl aged 2 to 10 with congenital amegakaryocytic thrombocytopenia, due to receive a stem cell transplant.

This clonotype was counted only a few times. The genes are TRBV10-1 and TRBJ2-5, with D tentatively TRBD2 (7 bases). This CDR3 spans 15 amino acids. V dropped 3 bases and J dropped 3 bases, with 14 bases sitting between them. Germline-derived CDR1 and CDR2 are WNHNN and SYGVQD (reference sequence). CDR3 amino acids: CASSDGLGGKETQYF. The CDR3 nucleotides are TGCGCCAGCAGTGACGGACTAGGGGGGAAAGAGACCCAGTACTTC.

The chain employs TRBV20-1 and TRBJ1-3, with 7 bases fitting TRBD1. The CDR3 runs to 16 residues. Trimming cost V 0 bases and J 0 bases; bases outside gene matches: 5. CDR1 is DFQATT and CDR2 is SNEGSKA in the germline V gene (reference sequence). The CDR3 region is CSARDRQGSSGNTIYF. The CDR3 nucleotides read TGCAGTGCTAGAGATCGACAGGGCAGCTCTGGAAACACCATATATTTT.

This clonotype was detected many times. The chain employs TRBV12-3 or TRBV12-4 and TRBJ2-7; 8 bases are a match to TRBD1. V trimming: 6 bases; J trimming: 4 bases; junction bases outside the gene matches: 5. The CDR3 is made up of 13 amino acids. The CDR3 DNA reads TGTGCCAGCAGACCGGGACAGGCTTACGAGCAGTACTTC. It translates to CASRPGQAYEQYF.

This clonotype was recorded many times. The V call is TRBV7-9, the J call TRBJ2-4, with D possibly matching TRBD1 (6 bases). Between the trimmed V and J ends, which lost 3 bases and 7 bases, there was a span of 7 bases. In germline, CDR1 is SEHNR, CDR2 FQNEAQ (reference sequence). The CDR3 consists of 12 residues. The chain's CDR3 is CASSFTGNIQYF. The DNA of the CDR3 is TGTGCCAGCAGCTTTACAGGGAACATTCAGTACTTC.

The chain joins TRBV11-2 to TRBJ2-3; 14 nucleotides line up with TRBD2. The CDR3 runs 13 residues. From germline, CDR1 is SGHAT and CDR2 FQNNGV. Trimming cost V 8 bases and J 9 bases; bases outside gene matches: 4. The CDR3 nucleotides are TGTGCCAGCCAGGGGACTAGCGGGAGAACGCAGTATTTT. Encoded protein: CASQGTSGRTQYF.

This clonotype was observed a few times. The chain has TRBV5-1 and TRBJ2-2; D is undetermined. This CDR3 has 14 amino acids. V was trimmed by 6 bases and J by 0 bases, leaving 9 bases between them. CDR1 and CDR2 (germline): SGHRS, YFSETQ. This chain's CDR3 is CASTEQPNTGELFF. The CDR3 nucleotides are TGCGCCAGCACCGAGCAGCCGAACACCGGGGAGCTGTTTTTT.

About this clonotype: A much larger clone differs from this one at a single base, so this may be a read error. This sequence joins TRBV12-3 or TRBV12-4 and TRBJ2-7; D gene uncertain. This CDR3 region has 14 residues. The CDR3 DNA reads TGTGCCAGCAGACTCCGGATAAATTCCCACGAGCTGTACTTC. Residues: CASRLRINSHELYF.

This clonotype was counted ten times or more. V gene TRBV11-2 combines with J gene TRBJ2-1, with 9 bases fitting TRBD2. CDR3 length equals 15 residues. J lost 9 bases, V lost 6 bases, and 12 bases had no gene match. Germline V gives CDR1 SGHAT, CDR2 FQNNGV. CDR3 sequence (DNA): TGTGCCAGCAGGGTAGGGGCTAGCGGGACGACTGAGCAGTTCTTC. Translation: CASRVGASGTTEQFF.

V and J are TRBV12-3 or TRBV12-4 and TRBJ2-1, with unresolved D. CDR3 length equals 15 residues. Trimming cost V 5 bases and J 2 bases, with 13 bases left between them. CDR3 region: CASSASRRPYNEQFF. Here the CDR3 DNA reads TGTGCCAGCAGTGCCTCCCGACGGCCCTACAATGAGCAGTTCTTC.

The chain carries TRBV11-3 and TRBJ2-3; D is ambiguous. The CDR3 length is 14 residues. Germline lookup yields CDR1 SGHNT and CDR2 YENEEA. Trimming shortened V by 4 bases and J by 1 base, and 9 bases separated the two germline ends. CDR3 nucleotides: TGTGCCAGCAGCTCCCTGGGCGGCACAGATACGCAGTATTTT. Residues: CASSSLGGTDTQYF.

There are a few counts of this clonotype. The rearrangement links TRBV11-2 to TRBJ1-4; TRBD1 matches at 8 bases. The CDR3 loop spans 16 amino acids. Trimming took 4 bases from V and 5 from J; bases not matched to a gene: 9. In germline, CDR1 is SGHAT, CDR2 FQNNGV. The CDR3 region has the DNA TGTGCCAGCAGCTCCCTGGCCGGACAGGGAAATGAAAAACTGTTTTTT. This encodes CASSSLAGQGNEKLFF.